Below, 27 T cell receptor beta chains from the same sample are listed, as sequenced in a study of shared clonotypes between healthy human individuals. TCRdb's copy holds only in-frame clones and misses some; the assay was immunoSEQ multiplex PCR. The table includes more than 2 million clones, approximately 95% detected once. The sequencing sample was made of naive CD4+ T cells sorted from blood. Subset of the sample: CD45RA+ positively selected. The receptors shown here come from a man between 18 and 35 years old in good health.

For this clone: This CDR3 is also generated by other DNA sequences in the sample. The V call is TRBV15, the J call TRBJ2-7; the D is unclear. The germline CDR1 and CDR2 sequences are LNHNV and YYDKDF (reference sequence). The V end was cut by 0 bases, the J end by 4 bases, with 7 bases between. The CDR3 is 13 amino acids. This chain's CDR3 is CATSRDSGYEQYF. The CDR3, as DNA: TGTGCCACCAGCAGAGATAGTGGGTACGAGCAGTACTTC. Based on the CDR3 plus reference TRBV15 and TRBJ2-7, the full variable domain is DAMVIQNPRYQVTQFGKPVTLSCSQTLNHNVMYWYQQKSSQAPKLLFHYYDKDFNNEADTPDNFQSRRPNTSFCFLDIRSPGLGDTAMYLCATSRDSGYEQYFGPGTRLTVT.

The genes are TRBV14 and TRBJ2-1; D is perhaps TRBD2 (7 bases). V was trimmed by 4 bases and J by 5 bases, leaving 12 bases between them. The CDR3 runs 14 residues. Germline CDR1 and CDR2: SGHDN and FVKESK. The CDR3 sequence is CASSLGGGNNEQFF. The CDR3 DNA reads as TGTGCCAGCAGCCTAGGGGGAGGGAACAATGAGCAGTTCTTC. The complete variable domain, with remaining parts taken from reference TRBV14 and TRBJ2-1, reads EAGVTQFPSHSVIEKGQTVTLRCDPISGHDNLYWYRRVMGKEIKFLLHFVKESKQDESGMPNNRFLAERTGGTYSTLKVQPAELEDSGVYFCASSLGGGNNEQFFGPGTRLTVL.

J is TRBJ2-7 and V is TRBV30; possible D gene TRBD2, 6 bases. V was clipped by 3 bases and J by 4 bases, with 13 bases between them. The V gene's germline CDR1 is GTSNPN and CDR2 SVGIG (reference sequence). The CDR3 runs 13 residues. CDR3 in amino acids: CAWRMEGRYEQYF. The CDR3 DNA follows: TGTGCCTGGAGGATGGAGGGGCGATACGAGCAGTACTTC.

V gene TRBV4-1 combines with J gene TRBJ2-5; 10 bases match TRBD1. The germline gives CDR1 MGHRA, CDR2 YSYEKL. The trim removed 3 bases at V and 5 bases at J, leaving 6 bases unmatched. This CDR3 is built from 15 residues. CDR3: CASSHPGQGSETQYF. The CDR3 DNA reads as TGCGCCAGCAGCCACCCGGGACAGGGGTCCGAGACCCAGTACTTC.

On this clone: Other DNA sequences in the same sample also yield this CDR3. The rearrangement links TRBV9 to TRBJ2-3; unclear D gene. The V end lost 2 bases, the J end lost 1 base, and 8 bases lay between the germline ends. This CDR3 region has 14 residues. Germline V gene data show CDR1 as SGDLS and CDR2 as YYNGEE. The CDR3: CASSVVGGTDTQYF. CDR3 DNA sequence: TGTGCCAGCAGCGTTGTTGGGGGCACAGATACGCAGTATTTT.

The chain uses TRBV7-2 and TRBJ1-5; 8 nucleotides agree with TRBD1. Germline V gives CDR1 SGHTA, CDR2 FQGNSA. This CDR3 contains 17 residues. Unmatched junction bases numbered 13, after V lost 4 bases and J lost 5 bases. The CDR3 sequence is CASSSTQDRVGYQPQHF. DNA of the CDR3: TGTGCCAGCAGCTCTACTCAGGACAGGGTGGGATATCAGCCCCAGCATTTT.

Note on this clone: This same CDR3 is encoded by further DNA sequences in the sample. J is TRBJ2-7 and V is TRBV27; D gene ambiguous. Between the trimmed V and J ends, which lost 3 bases and 6 bases, there was a span of 3 bases. The CDR3 is 10 amino acids. Per germline, CDR1 MNHEY and CDR2 SMNVEV (reference sequence). Here the CDR3 DNA reads TGTGCCAGCAGTTTTAGCGAGCAGTACTTC. Translation gives CASSFSEQYF.

The J gene is TRBJ2-1, the V gene TRBV2, with 9 positions matching TRBD2. V shed 10 bases and J 10 bases; nucleotides not matched to a gene: 8. Looked up from germline, CDR1 is SNHLY and CDR2 is FYNNEI. CDR3 size: 12 residues. The CDR3 region is CATAGLAREQFF. CDR3 DNA: TGTGCCACCGCGGGACTAGCCAGAGAGCAGTTCTTC.

The rearrangement links TRBV5-6 to TRBJ2-2; D tentatively fits TRBD1 or TRBD2 (6 bases each). Germline V gene sequence: CDR1 SGHDT, CDR2 YYEEEE. There are 16 residues in the CDR3. With 4 bases removed from V and 6 bases from J, the gap between germline ends came to 19 bases. CDR3 sequence (DNA): TGTGCCAGCAGCGCGGACACAGGGAGGTCCGCCGGGGAGCTGTTTTTT. This codes for CASSADTGRSAGELFF.

V gene TRBV10-2 combines with J gene TRBJ1-2; 9 bases match TRBD1. The CDR3 covers 15 residues. Trimming removed 8 bases from V and 4 bases from J; junction bases left unmatched: 11. CDR1 and CDR2 from the germline V gene are WSHSY and SAAADI. CDR3 loop: CASVRDRALRYGYTF. DNA for the CDR3: TGCGCCAGCGTCCGGGACAGGGCTTTGCGCTATGGCTACACCTTC.

Of note for this clone: Other DNA sequences from this sample encode an identical CDR3 as well. The chain combines TRBV18 with TRBJ1-1; D is uncertain. Trimming stripped 3 bases from V and 3 bases from J, with 8 bases between. The V gene's germline CDR1 is KGHSH and CDR2 LQKENI. The CDR3 totals 13 residues. This CDR3 reads CASSPRRDTEAFF. The DNA of the CDR3 is TGTGCCAGCTCACCGAGGAGGGACACTGAAGCTTTCTTT.

The CDR3 coding sequence is TGTGCCAGCACGAGACAGGACCTGCTGGGTACTGAAGCTTTCTTT. This gives the protein CASTRQDLLGTEAFF. The chain has TRBV28 and TRBJ1-1, with TRBD1 as a possible D gene (6 bases). In germline, CDR1 is MDHEN, CDR2 SYDVKM. The CDR3 length is 15 residues. With 7 bases removed from V and 5 bases from J, the gap between germline ends came to 20 bases.

The rearrangement uses TRBV7-9 and TRBJ2-3; no definite D call. The CDR3 runs to 15 residues. Germline CDR1 SEHNR, CDR2 FQNEAQ (reference sequence). The V end lost 5 bases, the J end lost 6 bases, and 18 bases lay between the germline ends. In DNA form, the CDR3 reads TGTGCCAGCAGCCAACAGAGAGTCGGATGGGATACGCAGTATTTT. Residues: CASSQQRVGWDTQYF.

The chain recombines TRBV20-1 with TRBJ2-7; 7 bases agree with TRBD2. The CDR3 runs to 11 residues. Germline V gene lookup returns CDR1 DFQATT and CDR2 SNEGSKA (reference sequence). For the CDR3, the DNA is TGCAGCGCTCGGGGGGAAGACGAGCAGTACTTC. This codes for CSARGEDEQYF.

The chain uses TRBV6-5 and TRBJ2-7; D not certain. This CDR3 contains 13 residues. Germline lookup yields CDR1 MNHEY and CDR2 SVGAGI. V was pared by 10 bases and J by 0 bases, with 13 bases between. This CDR3 reads CATQAHSSYEQYF. In DNA form, the CDR3 reads TGTGCCACCCAGGCCCACAGCTCCTACGAGCAGTACTTC.

This clone is a singleton in its sample. The V gene is TRBV2, the J gene TRBJ2-5, with a weak D call TRBD1 (6 bases). Trimming shortened V by 5 bases and J by 3 bases, and 16 bases separated the two germline ends. The germline gives CDR1 SNHLY, CDR2 FYNNEI. The CDR3 sequence is 15 residues long. The CDR3: CASSSTGKTEETQYF. The CDR3 coding sequence is TGTGCCAGCAGTTCTACAGGGAAGACCGAAGAGACCCAGTACTTC. The whole variable domain, filled in from reference TRBV2 and TRBJ2-5, reads EPEVTQTPSHQVTQMGQEVILRCVPISNHLYFYWYRQILGQKVEFLVSFYNNEISEKSEIFDDQFSVERPDGSNFTLKIRSTKLEDSAMYFCASSSTGKTEETQYFGPGTRLLVL.

As concerns this clone: The identical CDR3 is also encoded by other nucleotide sequences in the sample. The chain couples TRBV18 to TRBJ2-5; TRBD1 might be the D (5 bases). Germline V CDR1 and CDR2: KGHSH, LQKENI. This CDR3 is built from 14 residues. Trimming removed 0 bases at V and 2 bases at J, with 7 bases between. CDR3 protein: CASSPPAGQETQYF. CDR3 coding DNA: TGTGCCAGCTCACCACCGGCAGGGCAAGAGACCCAGTACTTC.

The gene calls are TRBV11-2 and TRBJ2-7, with 9 bases lining up with TRBD1. Germline assignment: CDR1 SGHAT and CDR2 FQNNGV. This CDR3 is 16 amino acids long. The V segment lost 5 bases and the J segment 0 bases; nucleotides outside the gene matches: 8. The CDR3 DNA is TGTGCCAGCAGCCCCGGACAGGGGAAAAGCTCCTACGAGCAGTACTTC. Translation gives CASSPGQGKSSYEQYF.

This chain links TRBV6-4 with TRBJ1-6; tentative D call: TRBD1 (6 bases). V dropped 2 bases and J dropped 7 bases, with 6 bases sitting between them. The CDR3 runs to 13 residues. Germline V gene sequence: CDR1 MRHNA, CDR2 SNTAGT. The CDR3 coding sequence is TGTGCCAGCAGTGACCAGGGGAATTCACCCCTCCACTTT. The encoded protein is CASSDQGNSPLHF.

The chain recombines TRBV7-2 with TRBJ2-3; D may be TRBD1 (5 bases). V was trimmed by 7 bases and J by 4 bases, leaving 18 bases between them. The CDR3 length is 15 residues. Germline V gene lookup returns CDR1 SGHTA and CDR2 FQGNSA. CDR3 in amino acids: CASTLGAGRSDTQYF. For the CDR3, the DNA is TGTGCCAGCACCCTTGGGGCTGGACGATCAGATACGCAGTATTTT.

The chain carries TRBV11-2 and TRBJ1-2; TRBD1 matches at 7 bases. Germline CDR1 and CDR2: SGHAT and FQNNGV. The V segment lost 4 bases and the J segment 8 bases; nucleotides outside the gene matches: 7. The CDR3 loop spans 13 amino acids. Here the CDR3 DNA reads TGTGCCAGCAGCTCACTGCGGGACAGCGGCTACACCTTC. As protein: CASSSLRDSGYTF.

The chain couples TRBV5-1 to TRBJ2-7; D is unresolved. Germline V lookup: CDR1 SGHRS, CDR2 YFSETQ. V lost 0 bases to trimming and J lost 0 bases, with 16 bases between them. The CDR3 is 17 residues long. CDR3 loop: CASSLEAGRTTSYEQYF. The CDR3 region has the DNA TGCGCCAGCAGCTTGGAAGCCGGCAGGACGACCTCCTACGAGCAGTACTTC.

This rearrangement joins TRBV10-3 to TRBJ1-1, with a possible D match to TRBD1 (5 bases). The CDR3 is 12 residues long. Germline V gene lookup returns CDR1 ENHRY and CDR2 SYGVKD. V was shortened by 7 bases and J by 3 bases, with 9 bases between the two germline ends. This chain's CDR3 is CAITRDHTEAFF. As DNA, the CDR3 is TGTGCCATCACCCGGGACCACACTGAAGCTTTCTTT.

The rearrangement joins TRBV19 to TRBJ2-5, with D perhaps assigned TRBD1 or TRBD2 (6 bases each). The germline V and J ends were trimmed by 6 bases and 4 bases, with 27 bases remaining between them. The CDR3 consists of 18 residues. Germline CDR1 LNHDA, CDR2 SQIVND (reference sequence). The CDR3 coding sequence is TGTGCCAGTAGCACAATGGCCCTTAGGGGGGTTTCACGAGAGACCCAGTACTTC. It yields the protein CASSTMALRGVSRETQYF.

The J gene is TRBJ1-2, the V gene TRBV6-6, with D possibly being TRBD1 (5 bases). The CDR3 spans 15 residues. CDR1 is MNHNY and CDR2 is SVGAGI in the germline V gene (reference sequence). Trimming took off 0 bases at V and 1 base at J, with 9 bases between the two ends. Here the CDR3 reads CASSYSTDINYGYTF. The DNA for the CDR3 is TGTGCCAGCAGTTACTCGACGGACATTAACTATGGCTACACCTTC.

This chain joins TRBV21-1 and TRBJ2-2; TRBD2 reflects the table's D call only, with no check against the DNA. TRBV21-1 constitutes a pseudogene. The CDR3 totals 21 residues. CDR3 bases: TGTGCCAGCAGCTCAACCCCCCTCCCTAGGTCGGCGGGGGGGGCCACCGGGGAGCTGTTTTTT. It translates to CASSSTPLPRSAGGATGELFF.

This clone was counted a single time. V and J are TRBV5-1 and TRBJ2-7, with TRBD1 matching over 9 bases. Germline CDR1 and CDR2: SGHRS and YFSETQ. There are 13 residues in the CDR3. Losses at the gene ends were 3 bases for V and 7 bases for J; bases not matched to a gene: 5. CDR3 nucleotide sequence: TGCGCCAGCAGCTATGGGACAGGGAAAGAGCAGTACTTC. Protein: CASSYGTGKEQYF.